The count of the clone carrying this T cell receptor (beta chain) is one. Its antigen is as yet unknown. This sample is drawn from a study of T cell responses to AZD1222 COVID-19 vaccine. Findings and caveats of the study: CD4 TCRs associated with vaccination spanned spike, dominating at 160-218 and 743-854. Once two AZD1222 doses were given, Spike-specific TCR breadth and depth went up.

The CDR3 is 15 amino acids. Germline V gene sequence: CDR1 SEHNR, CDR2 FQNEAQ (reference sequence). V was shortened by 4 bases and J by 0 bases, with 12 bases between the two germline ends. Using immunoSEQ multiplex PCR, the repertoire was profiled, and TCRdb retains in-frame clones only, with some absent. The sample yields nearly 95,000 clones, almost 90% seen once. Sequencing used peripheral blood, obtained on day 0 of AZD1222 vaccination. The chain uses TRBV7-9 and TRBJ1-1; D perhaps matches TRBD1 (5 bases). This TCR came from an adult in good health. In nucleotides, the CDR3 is TGTGCCAGCAGCTCCCCGACAGACCTGAACACTGAAGCTTTCTTT. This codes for CASSSPTDLNTEAFF.